The rows below give T cell receptor beta chains drawn from one sample of a study of shared clonotypes between healthy human individuals. Measured with immunoSEQ multiplex PCR; TCRdb has only the in-frame clones, and not every one. The profile covers 2 million to 3 million clones, with roughly 93% appearing a single time and about 0.38% taken by the ten largest. The material sequenced was naive CD4+ T cells from PBMCs. The source of these receptors is a man between 18 and 35 years old in good health. Some clones in this sample may be carry-over from other donors' samples. Both conserved end residues are part of each CDR3. A D gene is named only where the DNA matches it firmly. A clone size is listed for some rows: how often the clone was seen (once, few, many), or a class if it is expanded.

>.|TRBJ1-2|.|TRBV19
CASNPRGYENYGYTF
TGTGCCAGCAACCCTCGGGGGTATGAGAACTATGGCTACACCTTC
>.|TRBJ2-7|.|TRBV6-6
CASSYSGLGLPYEQYF
TGTGCCAGCAGTTACTCGGGACTCGGGCTCCCCTACGAGCAGTACTTC
>.|TRBJ2-7|TRBD1|TRBV28
CASSTPTGTYEQYF
TGTGCCAGCAGTACCCCGACAGGGACCTACGAGCAGTACTTC
>.|TRBJ2-3|.|TRBV7-3
CASSLKGGTDTQYF
TGTGCCAGCAGCTTAAAGGGTGGCACAGATACGCAGTATTTT
>.|TRBJ1-3|.|TRBV4-3
CASSQERVDSGNTIYF
TGCGCCAGCAGCCAAGAACGGGTCGACTCTGGAAACACCATATATTTT
>.|TRBJ2-7|.|TRBV25-1
CASSVPRPPYEQYF
TGTGCCAGCAGTGTTCCGAGGCCCCCCTACGAGCAGTACTTC
>.|TRBJ2-7|.|TRBV29-1
CSVSPPGGGTYEQYF
TGCAGCGTTTCCCCGCCCGGGGGTGGGACCTACGAGCAGTACTTC
>.|TRBJ1-2|.|TRBV11-2
CASSTLRGRAGSGAGYTF
TGTGCCAGCAGCACGCTGAGAGGACGAGCCGGAAGCGGGGCGGGCTACACCTTC
>.|TRBJ2-7|.|TRBV6-5
CASSYSKRWGPYEQYF
TGTGCCAGCAGTTACTCGAAGCGCTGGGGGCCCTACGAGCAGTACTTC
>.|TRBJ2-3|TRBD1|TRBV9
CASSTGQGYTDTQYF
TGTGCCAGCAGCACGGGACAGGGTTACACAGATACGCAGTATTTT
>.|TRBJ2-3|TRBD2|TRBV28
CASSPQSGSFPDTQYF
TGTGCCAGCAGTCCCCAGAGCGGGAGTTTCCCAGATACGCAGTATTTT
>.|TRBJ2-6|.|TRBV28
CASIEGTGANVLTF
TGTGCCAGCATAGAAGGTACGGGGGCCAACGTCCTGACTTTC
>.|TRBJ2-2|.|TRBV5-1
CASSLGGTLTGELFF
TGCGCCAGCAGCTTGGGGGGTACTTTGACCGGGGAGCTGTTTTTT
>.|TRBJ2-7|.|TRBV11-2
CASSPTAGTGAYEQYF
TGTGCCAGCAGCCCGACCGCCGGGACTGGAGCCTACGAGCAGTACTTC
>.|TRBJ2-3|.|TRBV18
CASSSFSSWTSTDTQYF
TGTGCCAGCTCATCTTTTTCTTCGTGGACTAGCACAGATACGCAGTATTTT
>.|TRBJ1-4|.|TRBV4-3
CASSQGDRQNEKLFF
TGCGCCAGCAGCCAAGGGGATCGACAGAATGAAAAACTGTTTTTT
>.|TRBJ1-1|TRBD1|TRBV12-5
CASGLHQTGARSTEAFF
TGTGCTAGTGGTTTGCACCAGACAGGGGCCCGGTCCACTGAAGCTTTCTTT
>few|TRBJ1-2|.|TRBV28
CASSPGLYGYTF
TGTGCCAGCAGCCCGGGGCTCTATGGCTACACCTTC
>.|TRBJ2-1|.|TRBV29-1
CTVARGLSYNEQFF
TGCACGGTAGCCCGGGGCCTCTCCTACAATGAGCAGTTCTTC
>.|TRBJ2-7|TRBD1|TRBV6-5
CASSYGTAKTYEQYF
TGTGCCAGCAGTTACGGGACAGCAAAAACCTACGAGCAGTACTTC
>.|TRBJ1-2|.|TRBV7-8
CASSFPANNYGYTF
TGTGCCAGCAGCTTTCCAGCCAATAACTATGGCTACACCTTC
>few|TRBJ1-5|TRBD1|TRBV5-4
CASSNADRDNQPQHF
TGTGCCAGCAGCAACGCGGACAGGGATAATCAGCCCCAGCATTTT
>.|TRBJ1-4|.|TRBV7-2
CASSARNGKLFF
TGTGCCAGCAGCGCCCGAAATGGAAAACTGTTTTTT
>.|TRBJ1-1|.|TRBV27
CASSFRRNTEAFF
TGTGCCAGCAGTTTTCGGAGGAACACTGAAGCTTTCTTT
>.|TRBJ1-4|.|TRBV4-2
CASSQDIAQINEKLFF
TGTGCCAGCAGCCAAGATATAGCCCAAATTAATGAAAAACTGTTTTTT
>once|TRBJ2-5|.|TRBV7-2
CASSRDGRETQYF
TGTGCCAGCAGCCGGGATGGCAGAGAGACCCAGTACTTC
>.|TRBJ2-5|TRBD1|TRBV7-2
CASSLGQGFETQYF
TGTGCCAGCAGCTTAGGACAGGGGTTCGAGACCCAGTACTTC
>.|TRBJ2-3|.|TRBV5-1
CASSLGPEGTDTQYF
TGCGCCAGCAGCTTGGGCCCGGAGGGGACAGATACGCAGTATTTT
>.|TRBJ2-3|TRBD1|TRBV9
CASSTYFGDRGQKDTQYF
TGTGCCAGCAGCACATACTTTGGGGACAGGGGGCAAAAAGATACGCAGTATTTT
>.|TRBJ1-1|.|TRBV10-2
CASSESIWGRDTEAFF
TGCGCCAGCAGTGAGTCGATTTGGGGTAGAGACACTGAAGCTTTCTTT
>.|TRBJ1-1|TRBD1|TRBV7-9
CASSPRGQGITEAFF
TGTGCCAGCAGCCCCCGGGGACAGGGAATCACTGAAGCTTTCTTT
>.|TRBJ2-3|TRBD2|TRBV4-2
CASSRRTSGGTDTQYF
TGTGCCAGCAGCCGTAGGACTAGCGGGGGCACAGATACGCAGTATTTT
>.|TRBJ2-3|TRBD2|TRBV6-5
CASRKLAGVQDTQYF
TGTGCCAGCAGAAAACTAGCGGGAGTCCAAGATACGCAGTATTTT
>.|TRBJ2-7|TRBD2|TRBV6-1
CASTSGSADEQYF
TGTGCCAGCACTAGCGGGAGCGCCGACGAGCAGTACTTC
>.|TRBJ1-1|TRBD1|TRBV27
CASSLRQGLNTEAFF
TGTGCCAGCAGTTTAAGACAGGGACTGAACACTGAAGCTTTCTTT
>once|TRBJ2-2|TRBD2|TRBV7-3
CASSFGLAENTGELFF
TGTGCCAGCAGTTTTGGACTAGCGGAAAACACCGGGGAGCTGTTTTTT
>.|TRBJ1-1|TRBD1|TRBV5-1
CASSPRDRSNTEAFF
TGCGCCAGCAGCCCCCGGGACAGATCGAACACTGAAGCTTTCTTT
>.|TRBJ2-1|.|TRBV4-2
CASKTRAGPGEEQFF
TGTGCCAGCAAAACAAGGGCTGGACCAGGAGAAGAGCAGTTCTTC
>.|TRBJ2-3|.|TRBV2
CASRATGASTDTQYF
TGTGCCAGCAGGGCGACAGGAGCAAGCACAGATACGCAGTATTTT
>.|TRBJ1-3|TRBD1|TRBV18
CASSPGTGSGNTIYF
TGTGCCAGCTCACCTGGGACAGGGAGTGGAAACACCATATATTTT
>.|TRBJ2-1|TRBD2|TRBV30
CAWRLAGGTNEQFF
TGTGCCTGGCGCCTAGCGGGAGGGACCAATGAGCAGTTCTTC
>.|TRBJ2-6|.|TRBV7-2
CASSLVPRGPANVLTF
TGTGCCAGCAGCTTAGTTCCGAGGGGACCGGCCAACGTCCTGACTTTC